This T cell receptor (beta chain) was identified during a study of Ad26.COV2.S vaccination and SARS-CoV-2 variants (dated by TCRdb to the early 2020s). For context, the study as a whole: Donors in the vaccine arm were drawn from COV1001, a multicentre, randomized, double-blind, placebo-controlled phase I-IIa trial testing Ad26.COV2.S in healthy adults. Ad26.COV2.S was administered intramuscularly at 5 x 10^10 or 1 x 10^11 viral particles, either as a single shot or as two shots given 56 days apart. TCRbeta repertoire sequencing was used to assess the specificity and breadth of SARS-CoV-2-reactive T cell receptors after Ad26.COV2.S vaccination. A total of approximately 30 samples were included in the TCR-sequenced set, comprising roughly 20 Ad26.COV2.S vaccine recipients, 5 placebo recipients and 8 SARS-CoV-2 convalescent individuals. Participants in the trial were split at random into five groups of five each, receiving low-dose or high-dose Ad26.COV2.S once or twice, or else placebo on both occasions. Investigators did not know the trial group allocation while performing experiments and assessing outcomes. What the authors observed across the whole study: The authors noted that the TCR breadth and depth analyses may have underestimated total T cell responses. After vaccination, spike-specific CD8+ and CD4+ T cell responses were reported to show substantial breadth. Comparable non-spike TCR breadth was observed between vaccine and placebo recipients, consistent with only spike being contained in the vaccine. Compared with placebo recipients, Ad26.COV2.S recipients showed higher spike-specific TCR breadth (P = 0.0014). The study was not powered for comparison of responses between vaccine doses or regimens.

With respect to this clone: The clone's antigen remains unknown. No much larger clone exists at a distance of one base, and base qualities are not known.

The sample's treatment or condition, from its label and the paper: some 20 received Ad26.COV2.S at low or high dose, single or two shots; 5 received placebo; per-sample allocation not given. For vaccine and placebo recipients, the sequenced repertoires came from samples collected on day 63 after the first injection. Between 29 July and 7 August 2020, Cohort 1b enrolled approximately 26 adults aged 18-55 years at one site in Boston, USA. Ad26.COV2.S was a replication-incompetent adenovirus type 26 vector that expressed a prefusion-stabilized SARS-CoV-2 spike protein derived from the original Wuhan strain. Cut back by 0 bases and 7 bases, the V and J ends lie 12 bases apart. From the cysteine through the phenylalanine, the CDR3 covers 14 amino acids. Only the CDR3 region is kept as DNA, spanning 42 bases read in frame from base 1. According to the germline V gene (reference sequence), CDR1 reads SEHNR and CDR2 reads FQNEAQ.

TCRbeta CDR3 regions were sequenced with the immunoSEQ Assay. After extraction, genomic DNA underwent amplification by bias-controlled multiplex PCR, followed by high-throughput sequencing. In the paper's pipeline: To quantify the absolute abundance of every unique TCRbeta CDR3 region, sequences were collapsed and filtered. T cell fraction was estimated by normalizing TCRbeta template counts to usable DNA, which was measured by amplifying reference genes present in all nucleated cells. Repertoire TCRs were annotated as SARS-CoV-2-specific when V gene, CDR3 amino acid sequence and J gene were exactly matched to a known reactive TCR set. MIRA supplied the reference SARS-CoV-2 TCR set, which was filtered for enrichment in COVID-19-positive ImmuneCODE repertoires so that public or cross-reactive TCRs were removed. Using the MIRA antigens, annotated TCRs were further analysed by specific ORF or by position within an ORF. Depth was the summed frequency of annotated unique rearrangements, while breadth was defined as annotated unique rearrangements over total unique productive rearrangements. Group comparisons of TCR breadth used two-sided Wilcoxon rank-sum tests. TCRdb holds this immuneACCESS table with in-frame rearrangements only. Some clones are missing; in checked studies, unresolved V genes explain under half, and the rest has no known cause. That table supplies the V and J calls and clone size; D and trimming were determined from the DNA. The table for this sample lists around 270,000 clones; roughly 87% of them were counted only once. The ten largest account for 2.9% of the sample.

This receptor was obtained from a person between 18 and 65 years old who received the Ad26.COV2.S COVID-19 vaccine or a placebo. Rearrangement joined TRBV7-9 to TRBJ1-1, with a weak D call of TRBD1 (5 bases match). The sample in question was peripheral blood, obtained in a trial of Ad26.COV2.S vaccine versus placebo. The bases are TGTGCCAGCAGCTTAGCGGGCAGGGAGAATGAAGCTTTCTTT. The encoded protein is CASSLAGRENEAFF.